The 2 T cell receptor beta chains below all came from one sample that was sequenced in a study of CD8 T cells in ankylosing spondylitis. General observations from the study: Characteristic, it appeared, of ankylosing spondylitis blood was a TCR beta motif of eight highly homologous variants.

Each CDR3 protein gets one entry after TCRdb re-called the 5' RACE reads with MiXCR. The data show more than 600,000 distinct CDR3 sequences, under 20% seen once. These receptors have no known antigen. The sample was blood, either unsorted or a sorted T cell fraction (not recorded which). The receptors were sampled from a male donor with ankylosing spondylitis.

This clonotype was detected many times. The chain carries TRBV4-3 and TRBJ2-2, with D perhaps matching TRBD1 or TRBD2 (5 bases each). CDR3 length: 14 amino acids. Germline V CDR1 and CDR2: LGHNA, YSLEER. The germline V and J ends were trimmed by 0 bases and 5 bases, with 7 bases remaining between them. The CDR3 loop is CASSQDWGTGELFF. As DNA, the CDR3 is TGCGCCAGCAGCCAAGATTGGGGGACCGGGGAGCTGTTTTTT.

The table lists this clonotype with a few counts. The CDR3 DNA sequence: TGTGCCTGGAGTCAGCTAGCGGGGGAGGTCACCGGGGAGCTGTTTTTT. This gives the protein CAWSQLAGEVTGELFF. The gene calls are TRBV30 and TRBJ2-2, with TRBD2 matching 10 bases. The CDR3 extends over 16 amino acids. The V gene's germline CDR1 is GTSNPN and CDR2 SVGIG (reference sequence). With 2 bases clipped from V and 4 bases from J, the junction kept 7 bases outside the gene matches.